Reported below is one TCR beta chain. TCRdb keeps only in-frame clones here, not all; method: immunoSEQ multiplex PCR. The table includes about 82,000 clones, about 94% detected once. This sample was included in a study of control samples from healthy donors and cancer patients. Sequenced: blood. The sequence derives from a young woman in good health.

The CDR3 spells CASSMSSLRSGNTIYF. The DNA for the CDR3 is TGTGCCAGTAGTATGAGCAGTCTACGCTCTGGAAACACCATATATTTT. The chain couples TRBV19 to TRBJ1-3; D remains ambiguous. The CDR3 totals 16 residues. Germline lookup yields CDR1 LNHDA and CDR2 SQIVND (reference sequence). V dropped 3 bases and J dropped 0 bases, with 12 bases sitting between them.